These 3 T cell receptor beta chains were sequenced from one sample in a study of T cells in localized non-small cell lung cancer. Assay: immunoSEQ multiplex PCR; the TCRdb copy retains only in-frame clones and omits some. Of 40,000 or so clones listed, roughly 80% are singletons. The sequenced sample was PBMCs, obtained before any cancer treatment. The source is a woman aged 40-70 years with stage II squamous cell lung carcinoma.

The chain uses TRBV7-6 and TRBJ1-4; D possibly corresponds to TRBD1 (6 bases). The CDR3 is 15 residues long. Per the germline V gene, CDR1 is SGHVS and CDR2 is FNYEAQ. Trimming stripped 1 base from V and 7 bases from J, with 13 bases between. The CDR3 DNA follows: TGTGCCAGCAGCTTAGTGGGGGCAGGGAGTGAAAAACTGTTTTTT. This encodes CASSLVGAGSEKLFF.

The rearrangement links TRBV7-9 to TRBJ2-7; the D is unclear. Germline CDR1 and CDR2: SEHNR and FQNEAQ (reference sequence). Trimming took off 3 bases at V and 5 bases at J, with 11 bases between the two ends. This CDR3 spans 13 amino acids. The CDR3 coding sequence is TGTGCCAGCAGCTTCGGCGTGGTCCACGAGCAGTACTTC. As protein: CASSFGVVHEQYF.

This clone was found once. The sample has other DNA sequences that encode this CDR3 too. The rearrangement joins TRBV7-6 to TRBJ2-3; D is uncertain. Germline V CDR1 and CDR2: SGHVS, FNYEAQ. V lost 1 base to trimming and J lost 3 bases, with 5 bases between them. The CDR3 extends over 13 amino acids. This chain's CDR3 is CASSLGVTDTQYF. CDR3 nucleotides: TGTGCCAGCAGCTTAGGTGTGACAGATACGCAGTATTTT.